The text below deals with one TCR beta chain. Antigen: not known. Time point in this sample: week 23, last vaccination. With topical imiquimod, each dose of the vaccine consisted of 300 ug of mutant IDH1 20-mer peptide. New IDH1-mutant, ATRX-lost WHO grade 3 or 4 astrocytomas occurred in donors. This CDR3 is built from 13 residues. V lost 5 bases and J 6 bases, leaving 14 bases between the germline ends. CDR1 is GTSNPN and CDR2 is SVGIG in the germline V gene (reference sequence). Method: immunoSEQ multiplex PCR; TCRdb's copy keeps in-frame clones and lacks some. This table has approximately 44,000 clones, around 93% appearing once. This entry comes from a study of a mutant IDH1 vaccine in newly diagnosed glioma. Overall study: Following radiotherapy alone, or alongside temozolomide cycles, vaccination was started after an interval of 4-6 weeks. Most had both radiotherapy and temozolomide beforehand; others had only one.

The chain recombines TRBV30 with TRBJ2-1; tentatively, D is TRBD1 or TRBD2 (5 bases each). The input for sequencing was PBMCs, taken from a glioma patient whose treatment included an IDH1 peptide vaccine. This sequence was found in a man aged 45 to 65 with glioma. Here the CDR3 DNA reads TGTGCCTGGGAACCCGGGACGGGCAATGAGCAGTTCTTC. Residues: CAWEPGTGNEQFF.